A single sample gave rise to the 3 T cell receptor beta chains below, sequenced in a study of blood T cell repertoires in COVID-19. Repertoires were generated with immunoSEQ multiplex PCR, while TCRdb's copy carries only in-frame clones and drops some. Of approximately 250,000 clones listed, approximately 86% were seen once; the top ten hold more than 4.5%. The sequenced sample was peripheral blood. The receptors stem from a woman aged 55-69 years with COVID-19, enrolled during active disease.

The chain has TRBV10-3 and TRBJ1-5; D unclear. The V and J ends lost 0 bases and 2 bases respectively, with 11 bases between them. CDR1 ENHRY and CDR2 SYGVKD come from the germline V gene. The length of the CDR3 is 16 residues. The CDR3 sequence: CAISESMRGGNQPQHF. Here the CDR3 DNA reads TGTGCCATCAGTGAGTCGATGCGGGGAGGCAATCAGCCCCAGCATTTT.

This clone was seen a single time. This sequence joins TRBV5-1 and TRBJ1-2, with D tentatively TRBD1 (6 bases). This CDR3 is 17 amino acids long. Looked up from germline, CDR1 is SGHRS and CDR2 is YFSETQ. V was clipped by 0 bases and J by 0 bases, with 15 bases between them. DNA of the CDR3: TGCGCCAGCAGCTTGGTGGGGGCCGGGTCTACTAACTATGGCTACACCTTC. The encoded protein is CASSLVGAGSTNYGYTF.

The CDR3 is CASSSAEGGGETQYF. The CDR3 DNA reads as TGTGCCAGCAGCTCCGCGGAGGGTGGGGGGGAGACCCAGTACTTC. The V and J genes are TRBV7-6 and TRBJ2-5, with D tentatively TRBD2 (6 bases). Germline CDR1 SGHVS, CDR2 FNYEAQ. Trimming took off 4 bases at V and 5 bases at J, with 17 bases between the two ends. The CDR3 contains 15 residues.